Below, 22 T cell receptor beta chains from the same sample are listed, as sequenced in a study of OX40 agonist ivuxolimab in advanced cancers. Data came from immunoSEQ multiplex PCR; TCRdb stores just in-frame clones and leaves some out. In the table there are approximately 80,000 clones, about 85% of which are singletons. The specimen comprised CD4+ or CD8+ T cells sorted from blood, sampled in a trial of the OX40 agonist ivuxolimab. The receptors stem from an adult with an advanced solid tumor such as melanoma, head and neck, liver or kidney cancer.

This clone was counted a few times. The V call is TRBV2, the J call TRBJ2-7, with 7 bases identical to TRBD1. CDR3 size: 13 residues. V was pared by 11 bases and J by 7 bases, with 14 bases of the junction left unmatched. Germline CDR1 SNHLY, CDR2 FYNNEI. The CDR3: CAGRQGGQVEQYF. The CDR3 DNA is TGTGCCGGAAGACAGGGTGGGCAAGTGGAGCAGTACTTC.

By share, this clone counts as medium-sized. V usage is TRBV28 and J usage is TRBJ1-5; D is uncertain. The CDR3 totals 13 residues. CDR1 is MDHEN, CDR2 SYDVKM, per germline. V was shortened by 7 bases and J by 5 bases, with 12 bases between the two germline ends. The CDR3 nucleotides read TGTGCCAGCAATACGCCGATGGATCAGCCCCAGCATTTT. Its protein product is CASNTPMDQPQHF. Looking up the rest from reference TRBV28 and TRBJ1-5 gives the full variable domain: DVKVTQSSRYLVKRTGEKVFLECVQDMDHENMFWYRQDPGLGLRLIYFSYDVKMKEKGDIPEGYSVSREKKERFSLILESASTNQTSMYLCASNTPMDQPQHFGDGTRLSIL.

The V gene is TRBV19, the J gene TRBJ2-6, with D tentatively TRBD1 or TRBD2 (5 bases each). Trimming pared 7 bases from V and 3 bases from J, leaving 16 bases between. The CDR3 contains 16 residues. Germline-derived CDR1 and CDR2 are LNHDA and SQIVND (reference sequence). The CDR3 DNA is TGTGCCAGTAAAGCCGGGACCCAAGGTGGGGCCAACGTCCTGACTTTC. Residues: CASKAGTQGGANVLTF.

The chain joins TRBV7-2 to TRBJ2-7; D possibly uses TRBD1 or TRBD2 (6 bases each). V was trimmed by 1 base and J by 5 bases, leaving 15 bases between them. The CDR3 covers 15 residues. CDR1 and CDR2 from the germline V gene are SGHTA and FQGNSA. CDR3 DNA: TGTGCCAGCAGCTTAGAGGTCCGGGGGCAGGACGAGCAGTACTTC. Amino acid sequence: CASSLEVRGQDEQYF.

The sample holds a few counts of this clone. V and J are TRBV7-9 and TRBJ2-6, with 9 bases lining up with TRBD1. Germline lookup yields CDR1 SEHNR and CDR2 FQNEAQ (reference sequence). V shed 4 bases, J shed 2 bases, and the junction held 9 bases outside the gene matches. The CDR3 spans 18 residues. CDR3 sequence: CASSYPGTGRAGANVLTF. In DNA form, the CDR3 reads TGTGCCAGCAGCTATCCCGGGACAGGGAGGGCTGGGGCCAACGTCCTGACTTTC.

The chain is built from TRBV27 and TRBJ2-7; D is ambiguous. In germline, CDR1 is MNHEY, CDR2 SMNVEV (reference sequence). The CDR3 runs 15 residues. With 8 bases removed from V and 3 bases from J, the gap between germline ends came to 20 bases. CDR3 amino acids: CASSLFPLSGYEQYF. CDR3 coding DNA: TGTGCCAGCTCCCTTTTCCCCCTGTCAGGCTACGAGCAGTACTTC.

The chain links TRBV7-2 to TRBJ2-2; D unresolved. V gave up 1 base and J gave up 4 bases, with 4 bases separating them. There are 13 residues in the CDR3. Germline V gives CDR1 SGHTA, CDR2 FQGNSA. CDR3 sequence (DNA): TGTGCCAGCAGCTTAGGAAGCACCGGGGAGCTGTTTTTT. This translates into CASSLGSTGELFF.

This sequence joins TRBV5-6 and TRBJ1-2, with no clear D. Trimming removed 0 bases at V and 4 bases at J, with 7 bases between. The CDR3 sequence is 13 residues long. From germline, CDR1 is SGHDT and CDR2 YYEEEE. Written as DNA, the CDR3 is TGTGCCAGCAGCTTGGCCAGCCCCTATGGCTACACCTTC. Encoded protein: CASSLASPYGYTF.

The J gene is TRBJ1-2, the V gene TRBV7-2; D may be TRBD1 (5 bases). This CDR3 has 15 residues. Trimming pared 8 bases from V and 2 bases from J, leaving 18 bases between. Germline V CDR1 and CDR2: SGHTA, FQGNSA. The DNA of the CDR3 is TGTGCCAGCGAGACCGGGACGGGAGTAAACTATGGCTACACCTTC. The encoded protein is CASETGTGVNYGYTF.

This chain joins TRBV7-9 and TRBJ2-1; D call uncertain. CDR1 is SEHNR, CDR2 FQNEAQ, per germline (reference sequence). The CDR3 length is 11 residues. Trimming left V 3 bases short and J 10 bases short, with 7 bases between. DNA for the CDR3: TGTGCCAGCAGCTTCCTGGTGGAGCAGTTCTTC. Translation gives CASSFLVEQFF.

The chain carries TRBV27 and TRBJ2-5, with TRBD2 matching 14 bases. The J call may not be correct, given that the DNA end is closer to TRBJ2-7. The germline CDR1 and CDR2 sequences are MNHEY and SMNVEV (reference sequence). The CDR3 loop spans 16 amino acids. In DNA, the CDR3 is TGTGCCAGCAGTCTTTCAGGGACTAGCGGGAGCTACGAGCAGTACTTC. Translating it yields CASSLSGTSGSYEQYF.

The chain carries TRBV4-3 and TRBJ2-3; 7 nucleotides match TRBD1. Germline V gene lookup returns CDR1 LGHNA and CDR2 YSLEER. The CDR3 sequence is 16 residues long. The trim removed 0 bases at V and 3 bases at J, leaving 6 bases unmatched. CDR3 residues: CASSQEWARGTDTQYF. In DNA, the CDR3 is TGCGCCAGCAGCCAAGAGTGGGCCAGGGGGACAGATACGCAGTATTTT.

V gene TRBV29-1 combines with J gene TRBJ2-5, with 13 bases that match TRBD2. CDR1 and CDR2 from the germline V gene are SQVTM and ANQGSEA. V was pared by 5 bases and J by 13 bases, with 4 bases of the junction left unmatched. The CDR3 has 11 residues. The CDR3, as DNA: TGCAGCGTTTGGACTAGCGGGAGAAGGTACTTC. Translated, it gives CSVWTSGRRYF.

CDR3 in DNA: TGTGCCACCAGCGCGGGGGTTCGGGGCTCACCCCTCCACTTT. Residues: CATSAGVRGSPLHF. This rearrangement joins TRBV15 to TRBJ1-6, with D possibly matching TRBD1 (5 bases). The CDR3 totals 14 residues. Trimming took off 5 bases at V and 10 bases at J, with 15 bases between the two ends. Looked up from germline, CDR1 is LNHNV and CDR2 is YYDKDF (reference sequence).

The gene calls are TRBV6-1 and TRBJ1-5; D remains ambiguous. The CDR3 spans 13 residues. Germline lookup yields CDR1 MNHNS and CDR2 SASEGT. V lost 6 bases to trimming and J lost 4 bases, with 10 bases between them. The CDR3 sequence: CASSPNLNQPQHF. The DNA of the CDR3 is TGTGCCAGCAGCCCCAATCTTAATCAGCCCCAGCATTTT.

The J gene is TRBJ2-1, the V gene TRBV27; D may correspond to TRBD1 or TRBD2 (6 bases each). Per germline, CDR1 MNHEY and CDR2 SMNVEV (reference sequence). The CDR3 contains 15 residues. V was clipped by 6 bases and J by 4 bases, with 16 bases between them. The DNA for the CDR3 is TGTGCCAGCAGGGGGGGCCTGACCCGTTACAATGAGCAGTTCTTC. It specifies CASRGGLTRYNEQFF.

This chain uses TRBV18 with TRBJ2-7; D not certain. V dropped 6 bases and J dropped 0 bases, with 6 bases sitting between them. This CDR3 contains 12 residues. Germline lookup yields CDR1 KGHSH and CDR2 LQKENI. As DNA, the CDR3 is TGTGCCAGCTCTCTAGGCTCCTACGAGCAGTACTTC. Translating gives CASSLGSYEQYF.

A few counts support this clone. CDR3 region: CASSLIADTGELFF. The CDR3 nucleotides are TGTGCCAGCAGCTTAATAGCAGACACCGGGGAGCTGTTTTTT. This rearrangement joins TRBV7-3 to TRBJ2-2; D is unresolved. V lost 1 base to trimming and J lost 3 bases, with 6 bases between them. Germline CDR1 reads SGHTA; CDR2 reads FQGTGA. The length of the CDR3 is 14 residues.

The chain recombines TRBV28 with TRBJ2-1; the D is unclear. The germline V gene has CDR1 MDHEN and CDR2 SYDVKM. This CDR3 contains 12 residues. V was pared by 3 bases and J by 8 bases, with 8 bases between. The CDR3 DNA sequence: TGTGCCAGCAGTTTGGGCCTTGATGAGCAGTTCTTC. Translating gives CASSLGLDEQFF.

This chain connects TRBV13 to TRBJ2-3, with TRBD2 identical over 7 bases. Germline V CDR1 and CDR2: PRHDT, FYEKMQ (reference sequence). V lost 4 bases to trimming and J lost 2 bases; unmatched junction nucleotides: 6. The CDR3 loop spans 15 amino acids. The CDR3 nucleotides read TGTGCCAGCAGCTCAGCGGGATCCCCCACAGATACGCAGTATTTT. Protein: CASSSAGSPTDTQYF.

J is TRBJ2-5 and V is TRBV5-1; TRBD2 aligns across 11 bases. The trim removed 4 bases at V and 5 bases at J, leaving 7 bases unmatched. Germline V gene data show CDR1 as SGHRS and CDR2 as YFSETQ. The CDR3 sequence is 15 residues long. The CDR3 here is CASSRGTSGLETQYF. The CDR3 bases are TGCGCCAGCAGCCGGGGGACTAGCGGCCTGGAGACCCAGTACTTC.

The rearrangement joins TRBV27 to TRBJ2-7; perhaps TRBD1 as D (6 bases). The V and J ends lost 5 bases and 3 bases respectively, with 11 bases between them. The CDR3 is made up of 13 amino acids. Germline V gene sequence: CDR1 MNHEY, CDR2 SMNVEV (reference sequence). The CDR3 spells CASSPSDSYEQYF. The CDR3 region has the DNA TGTGCCAGCAGTCCGTCGGACAGCTACGAGCAGTACTTC.